This TCR beta chain comes out of a study of OX40 agonist ivuxolimab in advanced cancers. Study-wide context: Prior anti-PD-1, anti-PD-L1 or anti-CTLA-4 therapy was allowed; roughly 40% had some. Findings and caveats of the study: CD4+ T cells averaged fewer expanded clones than CD8+ T cells.

Germline V gene lookup returns CDR1 MNHNY and CDR2 SVGAGI (reference sequence). The CDR3 spans 16 residues. J gave up 1 base and V 6 bases, and 10 bases lay outside the gene matches. Concerning this clone itself: Its antigen is unknown.

This table comes from immunoSEQ multiplex PCR, and its TCRdb copy is limited to in-frame clones, with some not included. The table lists more than 35,000 clones, 78% of them singletons. The sequencing here drew on CD4+ or CD8+ T cells sorted from blood, taken in a trial of the OX40 agonist ivuxolimab. The sequence derives from an adult with an advanced solid tumor such as melanoma, head and neck, liver or kidney cancer. J is TRBJ2-5 and V is TRBV6-6; TRBD1 matches 8 bases. The chain's CDR3 is CASRSPGTGFQETQYF. DNA of the CDR3: TGTGCCAGCAGGTCTCCCGGGACAGGTTTCCAAGAGACCCAGTACTTC.